The T cell receptor beta chain described here comes from a study of cytomegalovirus exposure and HLA in healthy donors. As for the study in general: About 200 million T cells yielded 100 million to 130 million unique TCR beta sequences, as an earlier analysis found. Among a few hundred genotyped donors, 65% to 90% fell in the Caucasian-associated ancestry cluster. General study points: Fewer N-insertions than the roughly 670-donor mean were reportedly shown by an Asian-associated ancestry cluster in a later analysis.

Comment on this clone: Its antigen is unknown.

It was with 60 Vbeta and 13 Jbeta primers that the PCR ran. In the study's own analysis: As a later analysis found, there were 70 million to 80 million unique TCR beta chains, of which roughly 11 million were shared. Repertoires were generated with immunoSEQ multiplex PCR, while TCRdb's copy carries only in-frame clones and drops some. Clone size and V and J calls were adopted from that table, with D and trimming inferred from the DNA. This sample has roughly 170,000 clones, with more than 65% found just once. CDR3 length: 14 amino acids. The germline V and J ends were trimmed by 4 bases and 8 bases, with 17 bases remaining between them. Germline values: CDR1 SGHAT, CDR2 FQNNGV.

Material for sequencing was PBMCs. The chain links TRBV11-2 to TRBJ1-2, with TRBD1 as a possible D gene (5 bases). This receptor was obtained from a girl aged 2 to 10 in good health and CMV-seropositive. In DNA form, the CDR3 reads TGTGCCAGCAGCTCCCCAAGGGGCTTAGACGGCTACACCTTC. Translating it yields CASSSPRGLDGYTF.